These 16 T cell receptor beta chains came from one sample sequenced in a study of blood T cell repertoires in COVID-19. Profiling relied on immunoSEQ multiplex PCR, and the TCRdb table lists in-frame clones only, not all of them. Among around 68,000 clones listed, nearly 90% were seen once. The sequenced material came from peripheral blood. These receptors all come from a man in his fifties or sixties with active COVID-19.

This sequence joins TRBV9 and TRBJ1-2; TRBD1 matches 9 bases. The CDR3 totals 16 residues. V shed 6 bases and J 0 bases; nucleotides not matched to a gene: 9. Germline V lookup: CDR1 SGDLS, CDR2 YYNGEE. The CDR3 protein is CASTSTGGEPNYGYTF. The CDR3 region has the DNA TGTGCCAGCACCTCAACAGGGGGCGAACCTAACTATGGCTACACCTTC.

This chain joins TRBV6-2 or TRBV6-3 and TRBJ1-3; D unclear. The CDR3 is 13 amino acids. Per the germline V gene, CDR1 is MNHEY and CDR2 is SVGEGT. The V and J ends lost 0 bases and 4 bases respectively, with 4 bases between them. CDR3 residues: CASSYSRGNTIYF. The CDR3 DNA follows: TGTGCCAGCAGTTACTCGCGCGGAAACACCATATATTTT.

This chain uses TRBV5-6 with TRBJ1-5; D gene unclear. This CDR3 spans 15 amino acids. V gave up 1 base and J gave up 0 bases, with 8 bases separating them. Germline V CDR1 and CDR2: SGHDT, YYEEEE. The CDR3 is CASSLWPNSNQPQHF. The CDR3 DNA sequence: TGTGCCAGCAGCTTGTGGCCAAATAGCAATCAGCCCCAGCATTTT.

This chain links TRBV25-1 with TRBJ2-3; D is perhaps TRBD1 (6 bases). The V end lost 10 bases, the J end lost 5 bases, and 10 bases lay between the germline ends. The CDR3 runs 11 residues. Germline CDR1 reads MGHDK; CDR2 reads SYGVNS. The CDR3 DNA reads TGTGCCACCGCGACAGGAGATACGCAGTATTTT. Translation gives CATATGDTQYF.

This clone appeared a single time. The chain has TRBV29-1 and TRBJ2-1; D ambiguous. Trimming shortened V by 4 bases and J by 0 bases, and 10 bases separated the two germline ends. The CDR3 sequence is 14 residues long. From germline, CDR1 is SQVTM and CDR2 ANQGSEA. CDR3 DNA sequence: TGCAGCGTTGGTGTCCCTCCCTCCTACAATGAGCAGTTCTTC. This gives the protein CSVGVPPSYNEQFF.

The chain is built from TRBV5-4 and TRBJ2-2; tentatively, D is TRBD1 (6 bases). Germline V gives CDR1 SGHNT, CDR2 YYREEE (reference sequence). The CDR3 length is 14 residues. Trimming left V 4 bases short and J 7 bases short, with 14 bases between. The CDR3, as DNA: TGTGCCAGCAGCCCCCAGGGGTCGGGCGGGGAGCTGTTTTTT. It translates to CASSPQGSGGELFF.

This chain links TRBV4-2 with TRBJ1-3; tentative D call: TRBD1 (5 bases). Germline V gives CDR1 LGHNA, CDR2 YNFKEQ. V lost 5 bases and J 4 bases, leaving 9 bases between the germline ends. The CDR3 has 13 residues. CDR3 residues: CASSRDFGNTIYF. The CDR3 DNA is TGTGCCAGCAGCAGGGACTTCGGAAACACCATATATTTT.

J is TRBJ1-2 and V is TRBV30, with TRBD1 identical over 8 bases. The CDR3 extends over 15 amino acids. Germline lookup yields CDR1 GTSNPN and CDR2 SVGIG (reference sequence). J gave up 4 bases and V 4 bases, and 11 bases lay outside the gene matches. As DNA, the CDR3 is TGTGCCTGGACCTTCGACAGGGGAGGCGGCTATGGCTACACCTTC. Protein: CAWTFDRGGGYGYTF.

The chain combines TRBV9 with TRBJ1-2; TRBD1 might be the D (5 bases). Germline lookup yields CDR1 SGDLS and CDR2 YYNGEE. CDR3 length equals 14 residues. The V and J ends lost 0 bases and 7 bases respectively, with 13 bases between them. As DNA, the CDR3 is TGTGCCAGCAGCGTAGAACCGGGGGTCGCTGGCTACACCTTC. Amino acids: CASSVEPGVAGYTF.

The chain is built from TRBV5-1 and TRBJ2-3; TRBD1 agrees at 9 bases. The CDR3 loop spans 15 amino acids. Germline values: CDR1 SGHRS, CDR2 YFSETQ. V gave up 6 bases and J gave up 3 bases; unmatched junction bases: 8. The CDR3 here is CASIRTGEATDTQYF. As DNA, the CDR3 is TGCGCCAGCATTAGGACAGGGGAAGCGACAGATACGCAGTATTTT.

This chain joins TRBV2 and TRBJ2-7; TRBD1 matches 8 bases. V was pared by 6 bases and J by 3 bases, with 4 bases of the junction left unmatched. CDR1 is SNHLY, CDR2 FYNNEI, per germline. The CDR3 extends over 13 amino acids. In DNA, the CDR3 is TGTGCCAGCAGCGACGACAGGGGCTACGAGCAGTACTTC. Its translation: CASSDDRGYEQYF.

V and J are TRBV6-5 and TRBJ1-2, with 12 bases lining up with TRBD1. This CDR3 is built from 15 residues. CDR1 is MNHEY and CDR2 is SVGAGI in the germline V gene. The V gene end was trimmed by 2 bases and the J gene end by 7 bases; junction bases not matched to a gene: 5. The CDR3 loop reads CASSYPGQGAAGYTF. The CDR3 DNA is TGTGCCAGCAGTTACCCGGGACAGGGGGCTGCTGGCTACACCTTC.

This chain joins TRBV3-1 (or the pseudogene TRBV3-2) and TRBJ2-1, with D maybe TRBD2 (6 bases). V was cut by 1 base and J by 8 bases, with 12 bases left in between. Germline assignment: CDR1 LGHDT and CDR2 YNNKEL (reference sequence). This CDR3 has 14 amino acids. The CDR3 loop is CASSQGVGEDEQFF. For the CDR3, the DNA is TGTGCCAGCAGCCAAGGAGTAGGGGAGGATGAGCAGTTCTTC.

The rearrangement links TRBV12-3 or TRBV12-4 to TRBJ1-1, with TRBD1 matching 7 bases. The V gene end was trimmed by 6 bases and the J gene end by 6 bases; junction bases not matched to a gene: 7. This CDR3 spans 13 amino acids. The CDR3 spells CASRQTGKAEAFF. The CDR3 DNA reads as TGTGCCAGCAGGCAGACAGGGAAGGCTGAAGCTTTCTTT.

The V and J genes are TRBV5-4 and TRBJ1-4; D might be TRBD1 (5 bases). This CDR3 has 14 amino acids. The germline V and J ends were trimmed by 0 bases and 4 bases, with 7 bases remaining between them. Germline CDR1 is SGHNT and CDR2 is YYREEE (reference sequence). The CDR3 spells CASSLGQGNEKLFF. The CDR3 bases are TGTGCCAGCAGCTTGGGTCAGGGTAATGAAAAACTGTTTTTT.

The gene calls are TRBV13 and TRBJ2-3; 7 bases match TRBD1. The V and J ends lost 5 bases and 0 bases, in that order; junction bases with no gene match: 5. Germline lookup yields CDR1 PRHDT and CDR2 FYEKMQ (reference sequence). This CDR3 comprises 15 residues. The CDR3 DNA reads TGTGCCAGCAGCCTCCGGGACAGTAGCACAGATACGCAGTATTTT. Encoded protein: CASSLRDSSTDTQYF.